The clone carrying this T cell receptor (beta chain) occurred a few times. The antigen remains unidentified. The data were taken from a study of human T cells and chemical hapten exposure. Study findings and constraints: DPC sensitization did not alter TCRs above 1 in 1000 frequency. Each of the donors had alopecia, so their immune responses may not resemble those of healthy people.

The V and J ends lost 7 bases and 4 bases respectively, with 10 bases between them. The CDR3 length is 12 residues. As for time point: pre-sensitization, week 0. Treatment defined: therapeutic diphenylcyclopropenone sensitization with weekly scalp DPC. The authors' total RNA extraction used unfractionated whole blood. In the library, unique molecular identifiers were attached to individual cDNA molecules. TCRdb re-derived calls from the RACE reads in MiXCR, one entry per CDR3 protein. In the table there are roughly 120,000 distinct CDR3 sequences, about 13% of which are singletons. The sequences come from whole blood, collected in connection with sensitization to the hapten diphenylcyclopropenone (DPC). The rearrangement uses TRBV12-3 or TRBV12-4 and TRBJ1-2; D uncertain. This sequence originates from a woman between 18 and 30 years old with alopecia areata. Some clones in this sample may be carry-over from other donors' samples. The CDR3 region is CASTVGPYGYTF. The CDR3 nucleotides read TGTGCCAGCACCGTCGGACCCTATGGCTACACCTTC.